This TCR beta chain is drawn from a study of neurological immune-mediated disorders. TCRdb reprocessed the 5' RACE reads with MiXCR, giving one entry per CDR3 protein. The sample carries tens of thousands of distinct CDR3 sequences, about 13% recorded once. A remark on this clonotype: The junction and the germline gene differ at one end; a read error may be behind it.

The CDR3 is 11 residues long. The clonotype was recovered from a woman in her sixties or seventies with HTLV-1-associated myelopathy (HAM/TSP). The material sequenced was PBMCs. The chain joins TRBV12-3 or TRBV12-4 to TRBJ2-7, with TRBD2 matching 8 bases. The CDR3, as DNA: TGTGCCATCAGTTTAGCGGGGAGTACGTACTTC. Translating gives CAISLAGSTYF.